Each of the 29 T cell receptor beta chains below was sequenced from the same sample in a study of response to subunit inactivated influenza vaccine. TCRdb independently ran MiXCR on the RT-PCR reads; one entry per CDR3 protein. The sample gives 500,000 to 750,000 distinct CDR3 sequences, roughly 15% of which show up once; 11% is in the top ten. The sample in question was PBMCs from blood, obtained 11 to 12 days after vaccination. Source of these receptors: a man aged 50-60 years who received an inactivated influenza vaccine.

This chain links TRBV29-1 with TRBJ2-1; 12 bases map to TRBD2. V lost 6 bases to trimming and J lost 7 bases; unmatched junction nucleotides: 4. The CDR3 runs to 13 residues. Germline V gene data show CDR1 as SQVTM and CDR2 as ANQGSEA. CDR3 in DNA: TGCAGCGTGACTAGCGGGAGTGAGAATGAGCAGTTCTTC. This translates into CSVTSGSENEQFF.

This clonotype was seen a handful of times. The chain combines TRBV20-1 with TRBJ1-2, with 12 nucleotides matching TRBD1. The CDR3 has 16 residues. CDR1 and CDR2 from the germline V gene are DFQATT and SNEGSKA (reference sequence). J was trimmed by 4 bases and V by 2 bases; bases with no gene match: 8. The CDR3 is CSARRRGTGGVYGYTF. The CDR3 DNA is TGCAGTGCTAGACGGAGGGGGACAGGGGGCGTCTATGGCTACACCTTC.

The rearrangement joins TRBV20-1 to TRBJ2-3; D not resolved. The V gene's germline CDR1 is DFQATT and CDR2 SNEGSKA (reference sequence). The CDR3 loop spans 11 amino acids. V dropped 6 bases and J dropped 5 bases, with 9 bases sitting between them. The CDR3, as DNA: TGCAGTGCCAAAGAAGGAGATACGCAGTATTTT. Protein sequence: CSAKEGDTQYF.

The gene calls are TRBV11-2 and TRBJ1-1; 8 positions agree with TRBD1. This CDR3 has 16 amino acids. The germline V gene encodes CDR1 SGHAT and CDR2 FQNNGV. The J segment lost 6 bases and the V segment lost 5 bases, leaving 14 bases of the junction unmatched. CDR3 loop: CASSTTRTGSNAEAFF. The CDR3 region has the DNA TGTGCCAGCAGCACTACTCGGACAGGGTCTAATGCTGAAGCTTTCTTT.

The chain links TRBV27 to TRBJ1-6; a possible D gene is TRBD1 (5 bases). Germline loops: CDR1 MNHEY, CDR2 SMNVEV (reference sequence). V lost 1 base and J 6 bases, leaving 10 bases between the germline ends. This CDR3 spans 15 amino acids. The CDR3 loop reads CASSLFGTANSPLHF. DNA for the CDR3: TGTGCCAGCAGTTTATTCGGGACGGCTAATTCACCCCTCCACTTT.

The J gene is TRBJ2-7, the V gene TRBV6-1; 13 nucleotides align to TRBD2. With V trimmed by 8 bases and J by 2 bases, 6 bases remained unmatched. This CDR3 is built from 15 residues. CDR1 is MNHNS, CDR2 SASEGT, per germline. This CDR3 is CASGLAGAPTYEQYF. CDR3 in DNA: TGTGCCAGCGGACTAGCGGGGGCCCCTACCTACGAGCAGTACTTC.

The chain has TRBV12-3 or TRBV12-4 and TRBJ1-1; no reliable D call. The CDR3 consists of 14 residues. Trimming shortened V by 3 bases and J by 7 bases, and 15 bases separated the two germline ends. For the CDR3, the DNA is TGTGCCAGCAGTTTCTTGCAAGAAGGAGGTGAAGCTTTCTTT. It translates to CASSFLQEGGEAFF.

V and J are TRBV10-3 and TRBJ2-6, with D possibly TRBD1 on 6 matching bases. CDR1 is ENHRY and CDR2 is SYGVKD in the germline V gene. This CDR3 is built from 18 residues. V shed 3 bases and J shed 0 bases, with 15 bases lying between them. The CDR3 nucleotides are TGTGCCATCAGTGAAGAGGGACACCTAGTCTCTGGGGCCAACGTCCTGACTTTC. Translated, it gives CAISEEGHLVSGANVLTF.

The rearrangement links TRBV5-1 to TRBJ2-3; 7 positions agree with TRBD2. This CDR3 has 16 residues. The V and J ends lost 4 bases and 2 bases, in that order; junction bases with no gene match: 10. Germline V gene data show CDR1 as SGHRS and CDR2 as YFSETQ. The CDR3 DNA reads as TGCGCCAGCAGCCCCCAGTGGGCGGGGGACACAGATACGCAGTATTTT. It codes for CASSPQWAGDTDTQYF. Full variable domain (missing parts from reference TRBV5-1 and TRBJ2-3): KAGVTQTPRYLIKTRGQQVTLSCSPISGHRSVSWYQQTPGQGLQFLFEYFSETQRNKGNFPGRFSGRQFSNSRSEMNVSTLELGDSALYLCASSPQWAGDTDTQYFGPGTRLTVL.

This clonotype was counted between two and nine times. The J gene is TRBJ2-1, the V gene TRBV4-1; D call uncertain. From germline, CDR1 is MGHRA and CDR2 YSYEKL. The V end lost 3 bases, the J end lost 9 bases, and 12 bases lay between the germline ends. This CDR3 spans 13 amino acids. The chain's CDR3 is CASSHRTYTEQFF. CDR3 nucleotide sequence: TGCGCCAGCAGCCACCGAACGTATACTGAGCAGTTCTTC.

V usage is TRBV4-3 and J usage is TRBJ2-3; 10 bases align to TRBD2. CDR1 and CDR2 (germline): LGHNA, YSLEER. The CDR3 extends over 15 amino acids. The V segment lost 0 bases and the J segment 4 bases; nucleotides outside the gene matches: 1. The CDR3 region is CASSQDGTSADTQYF. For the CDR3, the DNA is TGCGCCAGCAGCCAAGATGGGACTAGCGCAGATACGCAGTATTTT.

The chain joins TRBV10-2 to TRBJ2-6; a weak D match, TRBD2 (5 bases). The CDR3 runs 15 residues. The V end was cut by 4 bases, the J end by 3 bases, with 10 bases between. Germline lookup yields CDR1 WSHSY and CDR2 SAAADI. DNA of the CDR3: TGCGCCAGCAGTGGACGGGGAATTGGGGCCAACGTCCTGACTTTC. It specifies CASSGRGIGANVLTF.

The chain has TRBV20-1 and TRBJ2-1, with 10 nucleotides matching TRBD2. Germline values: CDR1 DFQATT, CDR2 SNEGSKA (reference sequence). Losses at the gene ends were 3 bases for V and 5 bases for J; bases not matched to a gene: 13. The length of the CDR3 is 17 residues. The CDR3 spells CSARPSEAGGPHNEQFF. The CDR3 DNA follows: TGCAGTGCTAGGCCCAGTGAAGCGGGAGGGCCCCACAATGAGCAGTTCTTC.

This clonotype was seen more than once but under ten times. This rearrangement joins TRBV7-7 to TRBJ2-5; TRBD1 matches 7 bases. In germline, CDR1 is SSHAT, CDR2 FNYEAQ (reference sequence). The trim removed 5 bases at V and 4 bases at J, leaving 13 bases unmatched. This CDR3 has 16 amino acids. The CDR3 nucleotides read TGTGCCAGCAGCACCACAGGGGTCCCGGGCCCAGAGACCCAGTACTTC. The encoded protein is CASSTTGVPGPETQYF.

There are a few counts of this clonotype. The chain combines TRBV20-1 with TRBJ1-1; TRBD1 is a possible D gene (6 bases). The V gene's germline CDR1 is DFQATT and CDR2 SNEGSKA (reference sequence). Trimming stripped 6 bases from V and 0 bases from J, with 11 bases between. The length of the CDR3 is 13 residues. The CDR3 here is CSARDTLNTEAFF. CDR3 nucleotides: TGCAGTGCCCGGGACACCTTGAACACTGAAGCTTTCTTT.

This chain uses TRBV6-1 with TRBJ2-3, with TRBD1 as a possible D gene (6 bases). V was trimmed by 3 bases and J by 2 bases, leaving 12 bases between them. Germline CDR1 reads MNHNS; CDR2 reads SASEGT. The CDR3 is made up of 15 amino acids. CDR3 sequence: CASSDQGGITDTQYF. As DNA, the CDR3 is TGTGCCAGCAGTGACCAAGGGGGTATCACAGATACGCAGTATTTT.

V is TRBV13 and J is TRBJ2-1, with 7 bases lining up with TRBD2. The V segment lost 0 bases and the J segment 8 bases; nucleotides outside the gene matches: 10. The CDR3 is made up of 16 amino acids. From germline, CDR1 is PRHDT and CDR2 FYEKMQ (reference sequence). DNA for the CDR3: TGTGCCAGCAGCTTAGGCCAGGTTAGCGGGCGCGATGAGCAGTTCTTC. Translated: CASSLGQVSGRDEQFF.

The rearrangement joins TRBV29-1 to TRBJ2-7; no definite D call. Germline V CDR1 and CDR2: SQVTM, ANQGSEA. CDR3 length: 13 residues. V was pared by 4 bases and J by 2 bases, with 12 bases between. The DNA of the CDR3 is TGCAGCGTTGCTGGAACAGCGACCTACGAGCAGTACTTC. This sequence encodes CSVAGTATYEQYF.

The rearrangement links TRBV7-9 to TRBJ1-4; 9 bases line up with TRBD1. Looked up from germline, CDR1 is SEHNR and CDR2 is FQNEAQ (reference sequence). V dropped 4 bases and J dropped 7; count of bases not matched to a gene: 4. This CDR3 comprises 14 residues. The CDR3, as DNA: TGTGCCAGCAGCTCCGGGACAGGGACTGAAAAACTGTTTTTT. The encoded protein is CASSSGTGTEKLFF.

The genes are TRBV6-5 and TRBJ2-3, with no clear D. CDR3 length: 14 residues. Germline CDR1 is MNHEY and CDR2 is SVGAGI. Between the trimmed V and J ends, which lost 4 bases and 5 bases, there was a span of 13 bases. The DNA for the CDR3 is TGTGCCAGCAGTTTCCCGGCAGGAAGAGATACGCAGTATTTT. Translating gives CASSFPAGRDTQYF.

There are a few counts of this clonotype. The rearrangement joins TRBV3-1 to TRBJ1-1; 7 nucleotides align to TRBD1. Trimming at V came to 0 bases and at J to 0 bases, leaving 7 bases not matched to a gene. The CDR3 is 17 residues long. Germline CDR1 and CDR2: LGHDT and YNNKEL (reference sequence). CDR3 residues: CASSQDFGRGLNTEAFF. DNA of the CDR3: TGTGCCAGCAGCCAAGACTTCGGCAGGGGGTTGAACACTGAAGCTTTCTTT.

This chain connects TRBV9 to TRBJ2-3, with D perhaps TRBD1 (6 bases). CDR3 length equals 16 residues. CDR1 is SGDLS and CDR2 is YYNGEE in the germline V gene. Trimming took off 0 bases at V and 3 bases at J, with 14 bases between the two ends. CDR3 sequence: CASSVAARGVTDTQYF. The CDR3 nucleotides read TGTGCCAGCAGCGTAGCCGCCAGGGGTGTGACAGATACGCAGTATTTT.

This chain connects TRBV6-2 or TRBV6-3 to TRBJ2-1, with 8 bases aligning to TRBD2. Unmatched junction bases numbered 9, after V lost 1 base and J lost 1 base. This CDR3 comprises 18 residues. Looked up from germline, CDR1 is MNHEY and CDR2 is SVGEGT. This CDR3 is CASSYWLAGFSSYNEQFF. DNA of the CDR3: TGTGCCAGCAGTTACTGGCTAGCGGGTTTCAGTTCCTACAATGAGCAGTTCTTC.

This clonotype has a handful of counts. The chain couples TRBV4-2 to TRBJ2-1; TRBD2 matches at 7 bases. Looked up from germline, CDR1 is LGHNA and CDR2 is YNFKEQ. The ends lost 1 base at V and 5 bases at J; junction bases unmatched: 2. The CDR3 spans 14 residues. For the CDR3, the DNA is TGTGCCAGCAGCCAAGTCGGGGGGAACAATGAGCAGTTCTTC. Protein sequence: CASSQVGGNNEQFF.

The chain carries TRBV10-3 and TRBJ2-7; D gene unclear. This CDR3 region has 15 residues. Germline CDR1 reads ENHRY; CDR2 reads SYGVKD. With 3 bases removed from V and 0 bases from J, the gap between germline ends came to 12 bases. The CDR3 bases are TGTGCCATCAGTGAATCATCCTTCAACTCCTACGAGCAGTACTTC. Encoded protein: CAISESSFNSYEQYF.

In DNA form, the CDR3 reads TGTGCCAGCAGCTTGGCCCTATCTACAGGGATGGCGCAGTACTTC. It is translated as CASSLALSTGMAQYF. This chain uses TRBV5-6 with TRBJ2-7, with D possibly matching TRBD1 (6 bases). CDR3 size: 15 residues. Germline V gene sequence: CDR1 SGHDT, CDR2 YYEEEE. Trimming pared 0 bases from V and 9 bases from J, leaving 19 bases between. The whole variable domain, filled in from reference TRBV5-6 and TRBJ2-7, reads DAGVTQSPTHLIKTRGQQVTLRCSPKSGHDTVSWYQQALGQGPQFIFQYYEEEERQRGNFPDRFSGHQFPNYSSELNVNALLLGDSALYLCASSLALSTGMAQYFGPGTRLTVT.

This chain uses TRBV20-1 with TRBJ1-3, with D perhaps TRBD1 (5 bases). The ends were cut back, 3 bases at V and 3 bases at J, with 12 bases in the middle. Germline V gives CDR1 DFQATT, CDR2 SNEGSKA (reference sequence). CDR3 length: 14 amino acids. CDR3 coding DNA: TGCAGTGCTAGGCGCGGGACGGTTGGAAACACCATATATTTT. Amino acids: CSARRGTVGNTIYF.

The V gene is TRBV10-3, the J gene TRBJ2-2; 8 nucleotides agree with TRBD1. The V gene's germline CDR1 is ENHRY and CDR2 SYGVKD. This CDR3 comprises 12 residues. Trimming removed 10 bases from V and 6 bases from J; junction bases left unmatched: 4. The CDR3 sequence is CATQGQAGELFF. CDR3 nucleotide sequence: TGTGCCACTCAGGGACAGGCCGGGGAGCTGTTTTTT.

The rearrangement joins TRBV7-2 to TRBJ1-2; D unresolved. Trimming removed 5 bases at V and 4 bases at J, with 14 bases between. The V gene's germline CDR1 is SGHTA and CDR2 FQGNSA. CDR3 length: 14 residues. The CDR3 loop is CASSREPGPYGYTF. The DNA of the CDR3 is TGTGCCAGCAGCCGCGAACCGGGCCCCTATGGCTACACCTTC.